A single TCR beta chain is shown here with its context. This CDR3 comprises 14 residues. V gave up 4 bases and J gave up 7 bases, with 13 bases separating them. CDR1 is SGHVS and CDR2 is FQNEAQ in the germline V gene. These data belong to a study of shared clonotypes between healthy human individuals. In the study overall: Every donor yielded three CD4 naive, three CD4 memory, two CD8 naive and one CD8 memory plate.

Using immunoSEQ multiplex PCR, the repertoire was profiled, and TCRdb retains in-frame clones only, with some absent. The sample gives approximately 2,200,000 clones, roughly 91% of which show up once; more than 1.5% is in the top ten. Naive CD8 cells lacked CD45RO and underwent positive selection for CCR7, leaving out terminally differentiated effector memory CD45RA+ cells. This TCR came from a man between 18 and 29 years old in good health. Some clones in this sample may be carry-over from other donors' samples. Sequences were obtained from naive CD8+ T cells from PBMCs. This chain links TRBV7-8 with TRBJ2-2; D call uncertain. The CDR3, as DNA: TGTGCCAGCAGCTACCCTTTGTTAGGCGGGGAGCTGTTTTTT. Translating gives CASSYPLLGGELFF.